This T cell receptor (beta chain) is drawn from a study of T cells after posttransplantation cyclophosphamide. Here immunoSEQ multiplex PCR was the method, and the copy in TCRdb shows in-frame clones only, minus some. The data hold fewer than 40,000 clones, with roughly 89% observed a single time. V gave up 2 bases and J gave up 9 bases, with 11 bases separating them. CDR3 size: 13 residues. In germline, CDR1 is MDHEN, CDR2 SYDVKM. Whole-study findings and limits: After PTCy, TRB diversity resembled that of CNI/methotrexate controls. Donor CD8+ memory clones often dominated recipient blood repertoires at later times.

In the case of this clone: Its antigen is unidentified.

The source material was PBMCs. V and J are TRBV28 and TRBJ2-1; possibly TRBD2 for D (5 bases). This clonotype originated in a woman between 40 and 55 years old with a blood cancer, CMV-positive, and with a related stem cell donor. The CDR3 is CASSLRSGIEQFF. The CDR3 coding sequence is TGTGCCAGCAGTTTACGATCCGGGATTGAGCAGTTCTTC.